This is a list of T cell receptor beta chains from one sample in a study of response to subunit inactivated influenza vaccine. TCRdb ran MiXCR on the RT-PCR reads and lists one entry per CDR3 protein. The sample has roughly 700,000 distinct CDR3 sequences, 15% to 18% seen once. Sequenced material: PBMCs from blood, taken about 12 days after vaccination. The receptors originated from a man between 45 and 60 years old who received an inactivated influenza vaccine. Each CDR3 is given with its conserved first and last residue. Each record gives: V gene, D gene, J gene, clone size, CDR3 DNA, CDR3 protein. D genes are given only for firm matches. The size field is filled for only some rows; it gives once, few, many or a size class.

TRBV9	.	TRBJ2-7	.	TGTGCCAGCAGCCGGCAGCTTGAGCCCCACGAGCAGTACTTC	CASSRQLEPHEQYF
TRBV6-5	.	TRBJ1-1	few	TGTGCCAGCAGTTACGAGATCCCCCTGGGGACTGAAGCTTTCTTT	CASSYEIPLGTEAFF
TRBV6-5	.	TRBJ2-2	.	TGTGCCAGCAGTCTACACACGGGACCCCATGAGGAGCTGTTTTTT	CASSLHTGPHEELFF
TRBV20-1	TRBD2	TRBJ2-1	.	TGCAGTGCTAGTGGGGGGGTGTATGGCGATGAGCAGTTCTTC	CSASGGVYGDEQFF
TRBV12-3/TRBV12-4	.	TRBJ2-7	.	TGTGCCAGCAGTTTAGCGCCAAGTTTTAATTACGAGCAGTACTTC	CASSLAPSFNYEQYF
TRBV10-2	TRBD2	TRBJ2-3	.	TGCGCCAGCGAGGAAGAGCGGGGGGTCCTCACAGATACGCAGTATTTT	CASEEERGVLTDTQYF
TRBV6-2/TRBV6-3	TRBD1	TRBJ1-2	few	TGTGCCACGGGACAGGGAGGCGGCTACACCTTC	CATGQGGGYTF
TRBV12-3/TRBV12-4	.	TRBJ1-1	.	TGTGCCAGCAGTTTTGATCTGTTCACTGAAGCTTTCTTT	CASSFDLFTEAFF
TRBV7-2	TRBD1	TRBJ2-7	.	TGTGCGGACGCTCGCGGACAGGGCTACGAGCAGTACTTC	CADARGQGYEQYF
TRBV4-3	.	TRBJ2-1	few	TGCGCCAGCAGCCAAGATGGTGCGGGTGGTTGGAATGAGCAGTTCTTC	CASSQDGAGGWNEQFF
TRBV4-1	TRBD2	TRBJ2-3	few	TGCGCCAGCAGCCAAGTTCCGCGGGGGACCACAGATACGCAGTATTTT	CASSQVPRGTTDTQYF
TRBV29-1	TRBD1	TRBJ1-4	few	TGCAGCGTCAGACAGGGGGGTGAAAAACTGTTTTTT	CSVRQGGEKLFF
TRBV20-1	.	TRBJ1-2	.	TGCAGTGCTAGAGATCGAATAGCTAACTATGGCTACACCTTC	CSARDRIANYGYTF
TRBV10-3	.	TRBJ2-1	few	TGTGCCATCAGTGAGGCAAGCGAATTTGAGCAGTTCTTC	CAISEASEFEQFF
TRBV20-1	.	TRBJ2-6	.	TGCAGTGCTAGAGATCGGTATCAGGCCCTGAGGAGCTCTGGGGCCAACGTCCTGACTTTC	CSARDRYQALRSSGANVLTF
TRBV4-2	.	TRBJ2-5	.	TGTGCCAGCAGCCAAGAAGTAAAAGGGCAGGGGTTGGAGACCCAGTACTTC	CASSQEVKGQGLETQYF
TRBV29-1	.	TRBJ2-2	many	TGCAGCGTCCGGCTACAGAGAACCGGGGAGCTGTTTTTT	CSVRLQRTGELFF
TRBV11-3	.	TRBJ2-1	.	TGTGCCAGCAGCGGCTTAAACAATGAGCAGTTCTTC	CASSGLNNEQFF
TRBV6-5	.	TRBJ1-2	.	TGTGCCAGCAGTTACGCTCGATCGGGGGGCTACACCTTC	CASSYARSGGYTF
TRBV7-3	TRBD1	TRBJ2-2	.	TGTGCCAGCAGCCGACAGGGTGTCGGGAACACCGGGGAGCTGTTTTTT	CASSRQGVGNTGELFF
TRBV29-1	TRBD1	TRBJ1-6	many	TGCAGCGCCAGCCTGGGACAGGGCACCCTCCACTTT	CSASLGQGTLHF
TRBV30	.	TRBJ2-7	.	TGTGCCTGGGGTAATACCTACCCCCCCTACGAGCAGTACTTC	CAWGNTYPPYEQYF
TRBV7-2	.	TRBJ2-1	.	TGTGCCAGCAGCCCGAGCCGTCTTGCCAATGAGCAGTTCTTC	CASSPSRLANEQFF
TRBV28	TRBD1	TRBJ2-7	few	TGTGCCAGCAGGGGGCCCGGGACAGGTAAATACGAGCAGTACTTC	CASRGPGTGKYEQYF
TRBV7-2	TRBD2	TRBJ2-5	few	TGTGCCAGCAGCTTAGCTTGGACTAGCGGGAGGGCTCGGGAGACCCAGTACTTC	CASSLAWTSGRARETQYF
TRBV20-1	TRBD1	TRBJ2-3	.	TGCAGTGCAGCCTGGACAGGGAGCCCCACTGGGTCGCAGTATTTT	CSAAWTGSPTGSQYF
TRBV23-1	TRBD1	TRBJ1-4	.	TGCGCCAGCAGTGACGGTGAGGGACAGACTAATGAAAAACTGTTTTTT	CASSDGEGQTNEKLFF
TRBV5-1	TRBD1	TRBJ2-3	many	TGCGCCAGCAGCTACGGACAGGGCATAGATACGCAGTATTTT	CASSYGQGIDTQYF
TRBV14	.	TRBJ2-1	few	TGTGCCAGCAGCCCCCTCGGCAACTACAATGAGCAGTTCTTC	CASSPLGNYNEQFF
TRBV7-2	TRBD2	TRBJ2-2	.	TGTGCCAGCAGCCCCCTCCGGGGGGGAACCGGGGAGCTGTTTTTT	CASSPLRGGTGELFF
TRBV28	.	TRBJ2-3	.	TGTGCCAGCAGTCCAGGCCCAGGGGTAGCCGACAGGGATACGCAGTATTTT	CASSPGPGVADRDTQYF
TRBV9	TRBD1	TRBJ2-5	few	TGTGCCAGCAGCGAGGGACAGGGAGAGACCCAGTACTTC	CASSEGQGETQYF
TRBV7-9	TRBD1	TRBJ2-7	few	TGTGCCAGCAGCTTAGGCAGAGGGACAGCGGCCTACGAGCAGTACTTC	CASSLGRGTAAYEQYF
TRBV27	TRBD2	TRBJ2-7	.	TGTGCCAGCAGTTTACGGCTAGCGGGCCTAACCCCGGGCGAGCAGTACTTC	CASSLRLAGLTPGEQYF
TRBV6-9	TRBD2	TRBJ2-7	few	TGTGCCAGCAGTTATAGAATCGGGGGTCTAGCGGGATACGAGCAGTACTTC	CASSYRIGGLAGYEQYF
TRBV9	.	TRBJ2-1	few	TGTGCCAGCAGCGTAGGAACGGGGGAGCAGTTCTTC	CASSVGTGEQFF
TRBV28	.	TRBJ2-1	few	TGTGCCAGCAAAAGAGGGGGGGGCAAGTACAATGAGCAGTTCTTC	CASKRGGGKYNEQFF
TRBV20-1	.	TRBJ2-7	many	TGCAGTGCTGTGGTACGGGGGGCATACTCCTACGAGCAGTACTTC	CSAVVRGAYSYEQYF
TRBV13	.	TRBJ2-3	.	TGTGCCAGCAGCTTGGCTAGCTTCCCAGATACGCAGTATTTT	CASSLASFPDTQYF
TRBV5-5	TRBD1	TRBJ2-5	.	TGTGCCAGCAGCCTCATAGGGTGGACAGGTCAAGAGACCCAGTACTTC	CASSLIGWTGQETQYF
TRBV5-5	.	TRBJ2-7	few	TGTGCCAGCAGCTTGGCCTGGGCTGCTGACGAGCAGTACTTC	CASSLAWAADEQYF
TRBV12-3/TRBV12-4	.	TRBJ1-1	few	TGTGCCAGCAGTTTAAACGGGGGGAACACTGAAGCTTTCTTT	CASSLNGGNTEAFF
TRBV29-1	TRBD1	TRBJ1-1	.	TGCAGCGTTGAAGTTAAAACAGGGGGGAATTGGGAGAACACTGAAGCTTTCTTT	CSVEVKTGGNWENTEAFF
TRBV29-1	TRBD1	TRBJ2-3	few	TGCAGCGGAGCAGGGGGCGTTGGCACAGATACGCAGTATTTT	CSGAGGVGTDTQYF
TRBV29-1	TRBD1	TRBJ2-1	many	TGCAGCACGGACAGGGTCAATGAGCAGTTCTTC	CSTDRVNEQFF
TRBV18	TRBD1	TRBJ2-7	few	TGTGCCAGCTCACCAACCCAGGGGGCAAGCGAGCAGTACTTC	CASSPTQGASEQYF
TRBV2	.	TRBJ2-1	.	TGTGCCAGCAGTGCCGGCAGGGCGGCTGAGCAGTTCTTC	CASSAGRAAEQFF
TRBV6-2/TRBV6-3	.	TRBJ2-3	.	TGTGCCAGTTGTAGGACCAGCACAGATACGCAGTATTTT	CASCRTSTDTQYF
TRBV19	.	TRBJ2-1	few	TGTGCCAGTAGTACACTACTAGCCTACAATGAGCAGTTCTTC	CASSTLLAYNEQFF
TRBV6-1	.	TRBJ2-7	.	TGTGCCAGCAGCCTGACCAGGACAGCCTCCTACGAGCAGTACTTC	CASSLTRTASYEQYF
TRBV5-1	.	TRBJ2-5	.	TGCGCCAGCATGAAAGGGGGACACAAAGGGGAGACCCAGTACTTC	CASMKGGHKGETQYF
TRBV7-9	.	TRBJ2-1	many	TGTGCCAGCCAAACTGGGGGGTTAACCACGCAGTTCTTC	CASQTGGLTTQFF
TRBV7-7	.	TRBJ2-5	few	TGTGCCAGCAGCCCAAAGAAATCATTGTACCAAGAGACCCAGTACTTC	CASSPKKSLYQETQYF
TRBV4-2	.	TRBJ2-7	few	TGTGCCAGCAGCCCCGACGATTTCTACGAGCAGTACTTC	CASSPDDFYEQYF
TRBV4-2	.	TRBJ2-3	.	TGTGCCAGCAGCCAAGGGCTCGGCGGGGCCGATACGCAGTATTTT	CASSQGLGGADTQYF